This T cell receptor beta chain was profiled in a study of blood T cell repertoires in COVID-19. CDR1 SGHTA and CDR2 FQGNSA come from the germline V gene. The CDR3 runs 18 residues. V lost 1 base to trimming and J lost 4 bases; unmatched junction nucleotides: 8. In the authors' methods: Estimates of nucleated cell counts were drawn from the amplification of reference gene primers. Data came from immunoSEQ multiplex PCR; TCRdb stores just in-frame clones and leaves some out. V, J and clone size were drawn from that table, and D and trimming were deduced from the DNA. Altogether roughly 260,000 clones are present, about 89% being singletons, with the ten largest covering roughly 9.8%.

The sequence derives from a man aged 40-49 years who had recovered from COVID-19. This sequence joins TRBV7-2 and TRBJ2-1; 12 positions match TRBD2. Sequenced input: peripheral blood. The CDR3 loop reads CASSLGLLAGGGYNEQFF. The CDR3 nucleotides read TGTGCCAGCAGCTTAGGGTTGCTAGCGGGAGGGGGGTACAATGAGCAGTTCTTC.